This TCR beta chain stems from a study of Ad26.COV2.S vaccination and SARS-CoV-2 variants (dated by TCRdb to about 2021). About the full investigation: Donors in the vaccine arm were drawn from COV1001, a phase I-IIa trial of Ad26.COV2.S in healthy adults that was multicentre, randomized, double-blind and placebo-controlled. Ad26.COV2.S was administered intramuscularly at a dose of 5x10^10 or 1x10^11 viral particles, either as one shot or as two shots given 56 days apart. Investigators did not know the trial group allocation while performing experiments and assessing outcomes. The specificity and breadth of SARS-CoV-2-reactive T cell receptors after Ad26.COV2.S vaccination were assessed by TCRbeta repertoire sequencing. The TCR-sequenced set comprised roughly 30 samples: approximately 20 Ad26.COV2.S vaccine recipients, 5 placebo recipients and 8 SARS-CoV-2 convalescent individuals. Trial participants were randomized into five groups of five, in which low-dose or high-dose Ad26.COV2.S was given once or twice, or placebo was given on both occasions.

This clone was counted a single time. No cognate antigen has been identified for it. There are no base qualities to consult, and no much larger clone falls within one base. The CDR3, from cysteine to phenylalanine, totals 14 residues. The read is trimmed to its CDR3 DNA, 42 bases read in frame from base 1. Here V drops 7 bases and J drops 0 bases, and the junction holds 1 base not matched to any gene. Reading the germline V gene gives CDR1 MGHDK and CDR2 SYGVNS. TCRbeta CDR3 regions were sequenced with the immunoSEQ Assay. After extraction, genomic DNA underwent amplification by bias-controlled multiplex PCR, followed by high-throughput sequencing. As for the authors' bioinformatics: Collapsing and filtering of sequences were performed to quantify the absolute abundance of each unique TCRbeta CDR3 region. Usable DNA was measured by amplifying reference genes present in all nucleated cells, and TCRbeta template counts were normalized to that usable DNA to estimate T cell fraction. Repertoire TCRs were annotated as SARS-CoV-2-specific when V gene, CDR3 amino acid sequence and J gene were exactly matched to a known reactive TCR set. The reference SARS-CoV-2 TCR set was derived from MIRA and filtered for enrichment in COVID-19-positive ImmuneCODE repertoires, a step that removed public or cross-reactive TCRs. Using the MIRA antigens, annotated TCRs were further analysed by specific ORF or by position within an ORF. Depth was the summed frequency of annotated unique rearrangements, while breadth was defined as annotated unique rearrangements over total unique productive rearrangements. TCR breadth was compared between groups using two-sided Wilcoxon rank-sum tests. TCRdb took this table from immuneACCESS and kept in-frame rearrangements with V and J called. Such tables lack part of the clones; where checked against another copy, unresolved V genes explain under half of the gap, and the rest is unexplained. D and trimming were read from the DNA, whereas the V and J calls and clone size are those reported in that table. This sample gives 300,000 to 350,000 clones in total; around 90% of them show up just once. The leading ten clones occupy approximately 5% of the sample.

The intended sense of this specimen's treatment or condition label: 15 to 20 received Ad26.COV2.S at low or high dose, single or two shots; about 5 received placebo; per-sample allocation not given. Repertoires of vaccine and placebo recipients were sequenced from samples collected on day 63 after the first injection. Between 29 July and 7 August 2020, Cohort 1b enrolled about 27 adults aged 18-55 years at one site in Boston, USA. Ad26.COV2.S consisted of a replication-incompetent adenovirus type 26 vector by which a prefusion-stabilized SARS-CoV-2 spike protein from the original Wuhan strain was expressed. Overall results and qualifications from the work: Comparing responses between vaccine doses or regimens was not something the study was powered to do. After vaccination, spike-specific CD8+ and CD4+ T cell responses were reported to show substantial breadth. Compared with placebo recipients, Ad26.COV2.S recipients showed higher spike-specific TCR breadth (P = 0.0014). It was noted by the authors that total T cell responses may have been underestimated by the TCR breadth and depth analyses. Comparable non-spike TCR breadth was observed between vaccine and placebo recipients, consistent with only spike being contained in the vaccine.

This TCR came from a person aged 18-60 years who received the Ad26.COV2.S COVID-19 vaccine or a placebo. The starting material was peripheral blood, obtained in a trial of Ad26.COV2.S vaccine versus placebo. The sequence links TRBV25-1 to TRBJ1-3; 9 bases in the junction line up with TRBD1. The CDR3 region reads CASTGQGSGNTIYF. The base sequence is TGTGCCAGCACGGGACAGGGCTCTGGAAACACCATATATTTT. The reference TRBV25-1 and TRBJ1-3 proteins fill in what lies around the CDR3, so the full variable domain reads EADIYQTPRYLVIGTGKKITLECSQTMGHDKMYWYQQDPGMELHLIHYSYGVNSTEKGDLSSESTVSRIRTEHFPLTLESARPSHTSQYLCASTGQGSGNTIYFGEGSWLTVV.